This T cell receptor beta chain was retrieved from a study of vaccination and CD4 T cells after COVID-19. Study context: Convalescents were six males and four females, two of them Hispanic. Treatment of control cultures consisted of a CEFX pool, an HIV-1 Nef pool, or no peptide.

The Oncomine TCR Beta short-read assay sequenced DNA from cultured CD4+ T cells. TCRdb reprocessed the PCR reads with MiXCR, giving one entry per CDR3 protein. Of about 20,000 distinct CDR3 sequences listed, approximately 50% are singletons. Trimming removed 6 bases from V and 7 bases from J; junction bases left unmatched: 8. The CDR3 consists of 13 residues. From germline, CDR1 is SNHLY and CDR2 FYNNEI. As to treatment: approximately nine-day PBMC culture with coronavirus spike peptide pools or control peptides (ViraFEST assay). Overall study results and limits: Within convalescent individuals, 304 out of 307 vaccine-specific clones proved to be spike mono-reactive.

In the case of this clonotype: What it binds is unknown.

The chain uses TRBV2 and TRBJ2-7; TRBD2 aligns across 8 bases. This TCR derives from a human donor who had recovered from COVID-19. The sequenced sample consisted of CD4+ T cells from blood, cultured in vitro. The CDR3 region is CASRLAVYGEQYF. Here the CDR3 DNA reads TGTGCCAGCAGACTAGCGGTGTACGGGGAGCAGTACTTC. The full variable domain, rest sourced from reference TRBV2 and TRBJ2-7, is EPEVTQTPSHQVTQMGQEVILRCVPISNHLYFYWYRQILGQKVEFLVSFYNNEISEKSEIFDDQFSVERPDGSNFTLKIRSTKLEDSAMYFCASRLAVYGEQYFGPGTRLTVT.